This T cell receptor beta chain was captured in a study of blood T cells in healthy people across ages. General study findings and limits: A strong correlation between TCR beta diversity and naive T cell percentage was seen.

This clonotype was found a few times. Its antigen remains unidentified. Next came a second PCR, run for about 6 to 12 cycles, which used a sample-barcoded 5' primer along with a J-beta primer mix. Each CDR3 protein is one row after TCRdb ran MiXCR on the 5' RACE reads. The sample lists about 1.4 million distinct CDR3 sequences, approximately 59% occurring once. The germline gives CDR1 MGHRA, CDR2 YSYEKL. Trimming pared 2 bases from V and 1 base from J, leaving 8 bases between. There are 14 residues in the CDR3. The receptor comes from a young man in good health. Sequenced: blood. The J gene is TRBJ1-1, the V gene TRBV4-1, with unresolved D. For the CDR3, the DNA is TGCGCCAGCAGCCAACACTTGGGGAACACTGAAGCTTTCTTT. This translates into CASSQHLGNTEAFF.